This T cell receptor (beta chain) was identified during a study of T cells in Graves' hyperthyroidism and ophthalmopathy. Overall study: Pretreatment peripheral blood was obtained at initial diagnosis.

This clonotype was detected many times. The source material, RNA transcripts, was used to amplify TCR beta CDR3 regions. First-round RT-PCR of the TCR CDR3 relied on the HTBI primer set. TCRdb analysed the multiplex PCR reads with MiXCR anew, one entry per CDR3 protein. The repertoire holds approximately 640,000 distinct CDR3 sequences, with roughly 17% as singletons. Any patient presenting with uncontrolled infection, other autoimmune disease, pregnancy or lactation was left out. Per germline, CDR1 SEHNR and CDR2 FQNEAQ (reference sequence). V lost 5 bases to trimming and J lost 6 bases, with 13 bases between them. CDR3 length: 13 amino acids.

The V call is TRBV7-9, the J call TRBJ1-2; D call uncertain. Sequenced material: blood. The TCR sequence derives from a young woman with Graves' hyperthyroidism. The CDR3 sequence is CASSASHEDGYTF. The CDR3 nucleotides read TGTGCCAGCAGCGCCAGTCATGAGGATGGCTACACCTTC.